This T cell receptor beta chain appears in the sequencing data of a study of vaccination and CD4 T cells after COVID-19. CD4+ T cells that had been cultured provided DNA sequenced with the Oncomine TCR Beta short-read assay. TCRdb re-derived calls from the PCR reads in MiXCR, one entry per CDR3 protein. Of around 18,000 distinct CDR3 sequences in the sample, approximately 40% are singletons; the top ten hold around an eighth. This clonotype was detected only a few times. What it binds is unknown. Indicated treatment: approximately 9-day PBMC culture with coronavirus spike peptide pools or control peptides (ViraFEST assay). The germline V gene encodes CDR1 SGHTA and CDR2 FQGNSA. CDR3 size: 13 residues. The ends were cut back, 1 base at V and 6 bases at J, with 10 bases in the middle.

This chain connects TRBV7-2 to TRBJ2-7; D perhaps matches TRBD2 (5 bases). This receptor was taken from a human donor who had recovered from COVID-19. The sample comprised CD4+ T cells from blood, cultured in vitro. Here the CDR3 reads CASSLDGNSEQYF. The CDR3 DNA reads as TGTGCCAGCAGCTTAGACGGGAATTCCGAGCAGTACTTC.